The present T cell receptor (beta chain) was sequenced within a study of blood T cell repertoires in COVID-19. The wider study: Samples taken during acute and convalescent COVID-19 were collected in the United States, Italy and Spain. PBMCs, B-cell-depleted T cells, or T cells provided the cDNA or gDNA that made up the material.

From germline, CDR1 is GTSNPN and CDR2 SVGIG (reference sequence). V lost 0 bases and J 7 bases, leaving 10 bases between the germline ends. The CDR3 extends over 13 amino acids. Original processing notes: Amplification of reference gene primers provided the estimated nucleated cell counts. Profiling relied on immunoSEQ multiplex PCR, and the TCRdb table lists in-frame clones only, not all of them. That table is the source of V, J and clone size, and D and trimming were worked out from the DNA. The sample contains approximately 160,000 clones, about 86% of which appear only once. Sequenced: peripheral blood. The chain joins TRBV30 to TRBJ2-1, with D maybe TRBD2 (5 bases). This receptor was obtained from a man aged 50 or older with active or convalescent COVID-19. CDR3 in amino acids: CAWSVGIANEQFF. For the CDR3, the DNA is TGTGCCTGGAGTGTAGGGATAGCGAATGAGCAGTTCTTC.